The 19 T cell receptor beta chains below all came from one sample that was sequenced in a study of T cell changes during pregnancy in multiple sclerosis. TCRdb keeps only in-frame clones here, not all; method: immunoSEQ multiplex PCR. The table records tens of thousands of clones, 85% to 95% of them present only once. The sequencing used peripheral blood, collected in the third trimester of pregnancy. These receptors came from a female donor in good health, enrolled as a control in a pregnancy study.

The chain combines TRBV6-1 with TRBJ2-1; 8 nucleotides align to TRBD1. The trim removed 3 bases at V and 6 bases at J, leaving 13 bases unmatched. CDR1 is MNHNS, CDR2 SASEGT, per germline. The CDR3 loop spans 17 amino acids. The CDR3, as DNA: TGTGCCAGCAGTGATTGGACAGGGAATAGAGCGGCCAATGAGCAGTTCTTC. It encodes CASSDWTGNRAANEQFF.

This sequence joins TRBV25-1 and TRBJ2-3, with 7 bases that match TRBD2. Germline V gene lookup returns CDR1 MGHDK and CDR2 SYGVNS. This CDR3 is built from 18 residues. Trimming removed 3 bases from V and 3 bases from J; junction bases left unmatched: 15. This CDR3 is CASSDILRGGILTDTQYF. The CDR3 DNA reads TGTGCCAGCAGTGATATTTTACGGGGAGGGATATTGACAGATACGCAGTATTTT.

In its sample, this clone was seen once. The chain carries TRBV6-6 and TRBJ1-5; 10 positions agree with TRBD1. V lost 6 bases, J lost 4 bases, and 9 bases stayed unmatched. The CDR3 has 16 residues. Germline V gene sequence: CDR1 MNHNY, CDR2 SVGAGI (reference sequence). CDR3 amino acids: CASSQGTGVENQPQHF. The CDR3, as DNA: TGTGCCAGCAGCCAAGGGACAGGGGTAGAGAATCAGCCCCAGCATTTT.

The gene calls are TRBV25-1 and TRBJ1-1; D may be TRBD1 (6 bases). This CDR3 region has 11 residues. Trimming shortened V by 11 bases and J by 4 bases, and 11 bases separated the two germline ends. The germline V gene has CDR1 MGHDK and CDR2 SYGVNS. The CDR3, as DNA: TGTGCCTCGGGGGGCGGCACTGAAGCTTTCTTT. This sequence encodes CASGGGTEAFF. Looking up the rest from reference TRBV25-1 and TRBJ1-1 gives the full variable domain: EADIYQTPRYLVIGTGKKITLECSQTMGHDKMYWYQQDPGMELHLIHYSYGVNSTEKGDLSSESTVSRIRTEHFPLTLESARPSHTSQYLCASGGGTEAFFGQGTRLTVV.

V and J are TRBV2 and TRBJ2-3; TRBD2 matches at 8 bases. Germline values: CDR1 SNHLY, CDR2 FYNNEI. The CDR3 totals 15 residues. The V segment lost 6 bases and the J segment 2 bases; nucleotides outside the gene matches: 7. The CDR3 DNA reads TGTGCCAGCAGGGGGACTAGGCCCATCACAGATACGCAGTATTTT. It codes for CASRGTRPITDTQYF. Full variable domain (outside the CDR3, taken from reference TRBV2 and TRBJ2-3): EPEVTQTPSHQVTQMGQEVILRCVPISNHLYFYWYRQILGQKVEFLVSFYNNEISEKSEIFDDQFSVERPDGSNFTLKIRSTKLEDSAMYFCASRGTRPITDTQYFGPGTRLTVL.

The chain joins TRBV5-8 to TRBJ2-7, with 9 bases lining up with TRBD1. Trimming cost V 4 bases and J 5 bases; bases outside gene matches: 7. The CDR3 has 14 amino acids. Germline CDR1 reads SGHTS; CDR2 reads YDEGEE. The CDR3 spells CASSRDRESHEQYF. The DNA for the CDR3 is TGTGCCAGCAGCCGGGACAGGGAATCTCACGAGCAGTACTTC.

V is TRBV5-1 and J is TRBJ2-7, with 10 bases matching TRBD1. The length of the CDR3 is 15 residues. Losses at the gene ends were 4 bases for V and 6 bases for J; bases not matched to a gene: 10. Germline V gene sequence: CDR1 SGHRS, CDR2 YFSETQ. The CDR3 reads CASSPNGQGVGEQYF. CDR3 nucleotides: TGCGCCAGCAGCCCGAACGGACAGGGGGTAGGCGAGCAGTACTTC.

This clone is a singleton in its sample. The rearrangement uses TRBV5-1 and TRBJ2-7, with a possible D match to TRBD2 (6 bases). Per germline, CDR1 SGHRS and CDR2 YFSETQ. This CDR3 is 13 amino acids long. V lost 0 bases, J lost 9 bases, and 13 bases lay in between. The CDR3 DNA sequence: TGCGCCAGCAGCTTGGTTCCCGGGGGTGGGCAGTACTTC. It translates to CASSLVPGGGQYF. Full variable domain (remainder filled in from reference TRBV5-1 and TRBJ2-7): KAGVTQTPRYLIKTRGQQVTLSCSPISGHRSVSWYQQTPGQGLQFLFEYFSETQRNKGNFPGRFSGRQFSNSRSEMNVSTLELGDSALYLCASSLVPGGGQYFGPGTRLTVT.

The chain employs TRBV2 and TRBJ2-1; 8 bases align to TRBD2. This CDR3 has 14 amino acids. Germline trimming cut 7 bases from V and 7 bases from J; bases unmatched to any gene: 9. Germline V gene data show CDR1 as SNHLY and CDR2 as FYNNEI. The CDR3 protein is CASTTTGGENEQFF. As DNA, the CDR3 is TGTGCCAGCACCACAACGGGAGGGGAGAATGAGCAGTTCTTC. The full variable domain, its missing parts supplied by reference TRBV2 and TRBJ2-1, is EPEVTQTPSHQVTQMGQEVILRCVPISNHLYFYWYRQILGQKVEFLVSFYNNEISEKSEIFDDQFSVERPDGSNFTLKIRSTKLEDSAMYFCASTTTGGENEQFFGPGTRLTVL.

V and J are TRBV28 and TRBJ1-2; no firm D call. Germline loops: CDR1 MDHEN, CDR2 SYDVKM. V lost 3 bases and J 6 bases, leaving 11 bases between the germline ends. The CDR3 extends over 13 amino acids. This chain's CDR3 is CASSFLLLDGYTF. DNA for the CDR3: TGTGCCAGCAGTTTTCTTCTGCTAGATGGCTACACCTTC.

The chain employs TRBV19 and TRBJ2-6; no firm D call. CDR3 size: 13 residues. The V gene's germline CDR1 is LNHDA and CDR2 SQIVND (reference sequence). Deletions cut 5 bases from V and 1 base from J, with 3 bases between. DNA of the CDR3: TGTGCCAGTAGTCCATCTGGGGCCAACGTCCTGACTTTC. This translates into CASSPSGANVLTF.

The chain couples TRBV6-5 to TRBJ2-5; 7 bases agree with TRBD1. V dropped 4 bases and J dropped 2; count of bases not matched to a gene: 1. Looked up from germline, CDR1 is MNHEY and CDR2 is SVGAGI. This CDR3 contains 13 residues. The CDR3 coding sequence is TGTGCCAGCAGTTTGGGACAGCAAGAGACCCAGTACTTC. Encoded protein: CASSLGQQETQYF.

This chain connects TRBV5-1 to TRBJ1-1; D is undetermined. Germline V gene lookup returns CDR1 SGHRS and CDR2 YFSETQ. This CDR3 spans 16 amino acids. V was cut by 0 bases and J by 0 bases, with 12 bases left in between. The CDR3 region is CASSLAREPLNTEAFF. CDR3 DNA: TGCGCCAGCAGCTTGGCCCGGGAGCCATTGAACACTGAAGCTTTCTTT. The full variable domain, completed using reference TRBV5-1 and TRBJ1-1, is KAGVTQTPRYLIKTRGQQVTLSCSPISGHRSVSWYQQTPGQGLQFLFEYFSETQRNKGNFPGRFSGRQFSNSRSEMNVSTLELGDSALYLCASSLAREPLNTEAFFGQGTRLTVV.

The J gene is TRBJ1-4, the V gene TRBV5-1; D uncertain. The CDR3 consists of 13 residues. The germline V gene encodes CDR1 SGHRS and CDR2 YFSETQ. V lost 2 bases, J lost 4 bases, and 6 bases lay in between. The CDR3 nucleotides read TGCGCCAGCAGCTTCCCAGATAATGAAAAACTGTTTTTT. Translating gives CASSFPDNEKLFF. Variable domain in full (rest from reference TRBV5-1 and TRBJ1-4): KAGVTQTPRYLIKTRGQQVTLSCSPISGHRSVSWYQQTPGQGLQFLFEYFSETQRNKGNFPGRFSGRQFSNSRSEMNVSTLELGDSALYLCASSFPDNEKLFFGSGTQLSVL.

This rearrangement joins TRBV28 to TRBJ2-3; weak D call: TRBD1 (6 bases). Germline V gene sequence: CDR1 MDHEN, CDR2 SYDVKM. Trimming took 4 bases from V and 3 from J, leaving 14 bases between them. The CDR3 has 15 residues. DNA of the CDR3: TGTGCCAGCAGTTCTAGAGGGGGATGGACAGATACGCAGTATTTT. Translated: CASSSRGGWTDTQYF.

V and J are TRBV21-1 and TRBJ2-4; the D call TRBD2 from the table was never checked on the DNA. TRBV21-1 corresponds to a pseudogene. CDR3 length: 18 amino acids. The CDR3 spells CASSKGGKRENPKNIQYF. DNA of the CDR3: TGTGCCAGCAGCAAAGGGGGCAAGCGGGAGAACCCCAAAAACATTCAGTACTTC.

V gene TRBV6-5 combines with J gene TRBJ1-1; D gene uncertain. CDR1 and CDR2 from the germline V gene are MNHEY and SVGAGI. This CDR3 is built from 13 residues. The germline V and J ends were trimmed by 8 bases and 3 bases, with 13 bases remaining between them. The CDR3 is CASHPAGDTEAFF. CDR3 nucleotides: TGTGCCAGCCATCCGGCAGGTGACACTGAAGCTTTCTTT.

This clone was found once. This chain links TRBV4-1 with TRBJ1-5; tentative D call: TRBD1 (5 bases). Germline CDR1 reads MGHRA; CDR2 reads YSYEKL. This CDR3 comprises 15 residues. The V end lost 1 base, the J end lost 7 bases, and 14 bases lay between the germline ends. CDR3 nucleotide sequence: TGCGCCAGCAGCCAAGTATTGGGAGGGGAACAGCCCCAGCATTTT. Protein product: CASSQVLGGEQPQHF.

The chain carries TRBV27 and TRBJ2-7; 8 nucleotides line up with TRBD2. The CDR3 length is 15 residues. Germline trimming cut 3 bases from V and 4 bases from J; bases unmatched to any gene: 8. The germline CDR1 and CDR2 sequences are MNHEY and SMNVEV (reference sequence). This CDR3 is CASSFSSGAQYEQYF. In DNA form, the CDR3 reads TGTGCCAGCAGTTTCAGTAGCGGGGCGCAGTACGAGCAGTACTTC.